This T cell receptor beta chain derives from a study of cytomegalovirus exposure and HLA in healthy donors. Per the germline V gene, CDR1 is SGHVS and CDR2 is FQNEAQ. V lost 2 bases and J 1 base, leaving 13 bases between the germline ends. The CDR3 spans 16 residues. General study points: Indistinguishable V segments such as TRBV6-2 and TRBV6-3 were excluded.

The PCR made use of 60 Vbeta and 13 Jbeta primers. Sequenced by immunoSEQ multiplex PCR; TCRdb stores in-frame clones only, minus some. The data contain roughly 150,000 clones, roughly three quarters of them singletons. Notes on this clone: Its antigen is undetermined.

This TCR was sampled from a man between 35 and 55 years old in good health and CMV-seronegative. The rearrangement links TRBV7-8 to TRBJ2-3; the D is unclear. Sequenced sample: PBMCs. CDR3 protein: CASSLKFLVRTDTQYF. In DNA, the CDR3 is TGTGCCAGCAGCTTAAAGTTCCTAGTCCGCACAGATACGCAGTATTTT. The whole variable domain, filled in from reference TRBV7-8 and TRBJ2-3, reads GAGVSQSPRYKVAKRGQDVALRCDPISGHVSLFWYQQALGQGPEFLTYFQNEAQLDKSGLPSDRFFAERPEGSVSTLKIQRTQQEDSAVYLCASSLKFLVRTDTQYFGPGTRLTVL.